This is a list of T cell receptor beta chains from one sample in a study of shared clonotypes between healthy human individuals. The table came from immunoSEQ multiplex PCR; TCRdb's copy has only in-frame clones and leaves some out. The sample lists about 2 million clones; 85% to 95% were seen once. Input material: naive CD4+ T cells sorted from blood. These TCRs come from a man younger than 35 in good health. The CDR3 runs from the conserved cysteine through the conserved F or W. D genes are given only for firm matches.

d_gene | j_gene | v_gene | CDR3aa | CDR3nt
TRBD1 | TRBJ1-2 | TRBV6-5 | CASSYSVRQGRGYTF | TGTGCCAGCAGTTACTCGGTCCGACAGGGGCGCGGCTACACCTTC
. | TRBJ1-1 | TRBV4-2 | CASSQTGRRITSGTEAFF | TGTGCCAGCAGCCAGACGGGACGGAGGATTACAAGTGGTACTGAAGCTTTCTTT
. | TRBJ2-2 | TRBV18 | CASSVLLAVPNTGELFF | TGTGCCAGCTCAGTGTTATTGGCGGTCCCGAACACCGGGGAGCTGTTTTTT
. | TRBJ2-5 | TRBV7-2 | CASTGREETQYF | TGTGCCAGCACGGGCAGGGAAGAGACCCAGTACTTC
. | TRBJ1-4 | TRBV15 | CATSRDLGLTFQPTNEKLFF | TGTGCCACCAGCAGAGATCTGGGACTGACTTTCCAACCAACTAATGAAAAACTGTTTTTT
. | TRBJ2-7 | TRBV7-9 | CASSFDRYEQYF | TGTGCCAGCAGCTTCGACAGGTACGAGCAGTACTTC
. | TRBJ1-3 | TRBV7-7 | CASSLDPGNTIYF | TGTGCTAGCAGCTTAGACCCAGGAAACACCATATATTTT
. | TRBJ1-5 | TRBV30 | CAWSTQVSNQPQHF | TGTGCCTGGAGTACACAGGTTAGCAATCAGCCCCAGCATTTT
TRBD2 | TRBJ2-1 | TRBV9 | CASSTLAGGSYNEQFF | TGTGCCAGCAGCACCCTAGCGGGAGGTTCCTACAATGAGCAGTTCTTC
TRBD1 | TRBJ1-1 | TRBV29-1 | CSVLIRDRVESWNTEAFF | TGCAGCGTGCTCATCCGGGACAGAGTCGAGTCATGGAACACTGAAGCTTTCTTT
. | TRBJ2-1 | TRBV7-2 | CASSKGREGYNEQFF | TGTGCCAGCAGCAAAGGTCGAGAGGGCTACAATGAGCAGTTCTTC
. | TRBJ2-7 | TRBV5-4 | CASSLVSRTEQYF | TGTGCCAGCAGCTTGGTAAGCCGGACCGAGCAGTACTTC
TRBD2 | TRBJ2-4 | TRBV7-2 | CASIPLRGGENIQYF | TGTGCCAGCATCCCCCTCCGGGGGGGCGAAAACATTCAGTACTTC
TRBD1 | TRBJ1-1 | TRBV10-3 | CAIQSGTGAMNTEAFF | TGTGCCATACAATCCGGGACAGGCGCTATGAACACTGAAGCTTTCTTT
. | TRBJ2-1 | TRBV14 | CASSQDRHNEQFF | TGTGCCAGCAGCCAAGATCGACACAATGAGCAGTTCTTC
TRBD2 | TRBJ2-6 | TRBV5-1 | CASSFTSGVTSSGANVLTF | TGCGCCAGCAGCTTTACTAGCGGGGTTACCAGCTCTGGGGCCAACGTCCTGACTTTC
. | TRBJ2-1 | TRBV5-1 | CASSLLQGLYNEQFF | TGCGCCAGCAGCTTACTCCAGGGGCTGTACAATGAGCAGTTCTTC
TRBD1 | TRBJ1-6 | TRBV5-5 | CASSFGWDRGNSPLHF | TGTGCCAGCAGCTTCGGTTGGGACAGGGGGAATTCACCCCTCCACTTT
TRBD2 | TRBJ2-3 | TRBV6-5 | CASSYMLSGGAYTQYF | TGTGCCAGCAGTTACATGTTAAGCGGGGGGGCGTATACGCAGTATTTT
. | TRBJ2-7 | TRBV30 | CAWSTVYEQYF | TGTGCCTGGTCGACCGTCTACGAGCAGTACTTC
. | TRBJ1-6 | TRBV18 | CASSQYRAESSYNSPLHF | TGTGCCAGCTCACAATACAGGGCCGAGAGCTCCTATAATTCACCCCTCCACTTT
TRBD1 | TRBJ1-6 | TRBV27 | CASSFGQGPSPLHF | TGTGCCAGCAGTTTCGGACAGGGCCCTTCACCCCTCCACTTT
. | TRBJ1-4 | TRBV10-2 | CASSDVQGLEKLFF | TGCGCCAGCAGTGATGTCCAGGGATTAGAAAAACTGTTTTTT
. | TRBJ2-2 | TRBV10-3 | CAISDSNELFF | TGTGCCATCAGTGATTCCAATGAGCTGTTTTTT
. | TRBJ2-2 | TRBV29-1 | CSVEEVRGTGELFF | TGCAGCGTTGAAGAGGTCAGGGGAACCGGGGAGCTGTTTTTT
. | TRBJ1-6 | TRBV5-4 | CASSSARGGNNSPLHF | TGTGCCAGCAGTTCCGCACGGGGTGGTAATAATTCACCCCTCCACTTT